The present TCR beta chain was sequenced within a study of shared clonotypes between healthy human individuals. The germline V gene encodes CDR1 MNHEY and CDR2 SVGAGI. The V gene lost 0 bases and the J gene lost 4 bases, with 7 bases spanning the gap. CDR3 size: 13 residues. Libraries were prepared by immunoSEQ multiplex PCR; TCRdb keeps only in-frame clonotypes and omits some of them. This table has about 1.1 million clones, roughly 80% appearing once. The sample holds a few counts of this clone. The identical CDR3 is also encoded by other nucleotide sequences in the sample. This TCR came from a man younger than 35 in good health. Some clones in this sample may be carry-over from other donors' samples. The V gene is TRBV6-5, the J gene TRBJ2-7; D is perhaps TRBD2 (6 bases). The material sequenced was memory CD4+ T cells from PBMCs. Subset defined: CD45RA-negative fraction. The CDR3 DNA is TGTGCCAGCAGTTACTCCGGGACTTACGAGCAGTACTTC. Translation gives CASSYSGTYEQYF.